These 21 T cell receptor beta chains originate from one sample sequenced in a study of shared clonotypes between healthy human individuals. Profiled with immunoSEQ multiplex PCR; TCRdb holds only in-frame clones, not every one. Of around 700,000 clones in the sample, less than 80% are singletons; the top ten hold more than 1.5%. The sequencing input was memory CD4+ T cells sorted from blood. The subset denotes: CD45RA-negative fraction. These receptors came from a woman younger than 45 in good health.

V gene TRBV20-1 combines with J gene TRBJ1-1; no definite D call. This CDR3 is 11 amino acids long. Per the germline V gene, CDR1 is DFQATT and CDR2 is SNEGSKA (reference sequence). V was cut by 4 bases and J by 1 base, with 4 bases left in between. The CDR3 protein is CSAKSNTEAFF. In nucleotides, the CDR3 is TGCAGTGCTAAGTCGAACACTGAAGCTTTCTTT.

The chain links TRBV6-5 to TRBJ2-7, with D maybe TRBD2 (6 bases). The length of the CDR3 is 15 residues. The V gene's germline CDR1 is MNHEY and CDR2 SVGAGI. Trimming stripped 4 bases from V and 1 base from J, with 14 bases between. CDR3 nucleotide sequence: TGTGCCAGCAGTTCTGGGGGGACTCAGTCCTACGAGCAGTACTTC. It specifies CASSSGGTQSYEQYF.

This chain connects TRBV10-3 to TRBJ2-5, with no clear D. The CDR3 consists of 14 residues. Trimming took off 3 bases at V and 0 bases at J, with 8 bases between the two ends. CDR1 is ENHRY and CDR2 is SYGVKD in the germline V gene. Written as DNA, the CDR3 is TGTGCCATCAGTGAAGAGGAGTACCAAGAGACCCAGTACTTC. It encodes CAISEEEYQETQYF.

The CDR3, as DNA: TGCGCCAGCAGTCAATCGCCGGACGGAACCTACAATGAGCAGTTCTTC. The encoded protein is CASSQSPDGTYNEQFF. The chain links TRBV23-1 to TRBJ2-1; the D is unclear. TRBV23-1 is noted as an ORF with a role that remains uncertain. The V end was cut by 0 bases, the J end by 2 bases, with 11 bases between. CDR3 length equals 16 residues.

V gene TRBV28 combines with J gene TRBJ2-5, with D perhaps assigned TRBD1 or TRBD2 (5 bases each). Trimming shortened V by 11 bases and J by 0 bases, and 16 bases separated the two germline ends. Germline V gene sequence: CDR1 MDHEN, CDR2 SYDVKM. There are 14 residues in the CDR3. This chain's CDR3 is CAASSGQYQETQYF. CDR3 DNA: TGTGCCGCCAGTTCGGGGCAATACCAAGAGACCCAGTACTTC.

The V and J genes are TRBV25-1 and TRBJ2-2; a possible D gene is TRBD2 (6 bases). This CDR3 has 15 amino acids. Germline V lookup: CDR1 MGHDK, CDR2 SYGVNS. Trimming shortened V by 9 bases and J by 1 base, and 15 bases separated the two germline ends. CDR3 nucleotides: TGTGCCAGTGCGGGACCGCCGATGAACACCGGGGAGCTGTTTTTT. Encoded protein: CASAGPPMNTGELFF.

This clone was found many times. This sequence joins TRBV29-1 and TRBJ2-3; D is undetermined. This CDR3 contains 12 residues. Per the germline V gene, CDR1 is SQVTM and CDR2 is ANQGSEA. Trimming took 5 bases from V and 4 from J, leaving 10 bases between them. CDR3 DNA sequence: TGCAGCGTTCTTTTTGGCGCAGATACGCAGTATTTT. Amino acids: CSVLFGADTQYF.

The rearrangement uses TRBV15 and TRBJ2-2; D call uncertain. The CDR3 covers 15 residues. Deletions cut 0 bases from V and 4 bases from J, with 9 bases between. Germline loops: CDR1 LNHNV, CDR2 YYDKDF (reference sequence). The CDR3 DNA sequence: TGTGCCACCAGCAGAGAAAGGATGGGCACCGGGGAGCTGTTTTTT. Protein: CATSRERMGTGELFF.

The genes are TRBV5-1 and TRBJ2-7; D is unclear. Germline V gene data show CDR1 as SGHRS and CDR2 as YFSETQ. The CDR3 covers 13 residues. Trimming removed 0 bases at V and 6 bases at J, with 10 bases between. CDR3 sequence: CASSLVESGEQYF. As DNA, the CDR3 is TGCGCCAGCAGCTTGGTGGAGAGTGGCGAGCAGTACTTC.

Points on this clone: The same CDR3 is also encoded by other DNA sequences in this sample. This rearrangement joins TRBV5-1 to TRBJ2-7, with 7 bases aligning to TRBD1. The CDR3 extends over 13 amino acids. V lost 4 bases to trimming and J lost 3 bases; unmatched junction nucleotides: 4. CDR1 SGHRS and CDR2 YFSETQ come from the germline V gene. CDR3 residues: CASSTGTVYEQYF. The DNA for the CDR3 is TGCGCCAGCAGCACGGGGACAGTCTACGAGCAGTACTTC.

The chain has TRBV29-1 and TRBJ1-2; D is undetermined. From germline, CDR1 is SQVTM and CDR2 ANQGSEA. V gave up 1 base and J gave up 4 bases, with 19 bases separating them. There are 16 residues in the CDR3. In DNA form, the CDR3 reads TGCAGCGTTGAAGGGTCTACGGTTTTTCAAAGCTATGGCTACACCTTC. Encoded protein: CSVEGSTVFQSYGYTF.

The chain carries TRBV11-2 and TRBJ2-5, with D unresolved. The CDR3 is made up of 15 amino acids. V lost 2 bases and J lost 1, with 11 bases in between. The germline V gene encodes CDR1 SGHAT and CDR2 FQNNGV. DNA for the CDR3: TGTGCCAGCAGCTTAATCGAGAGCGTCCAAGAGACCCAGTACTTC. Translated: CASSLIESVQETQYF.

The V and J genes are TRBV20-1 and TRBJ1-1; D remains unclear. The ends were cut back, 3 bases at V and 4 bases at J, with 3 bases in the middle. CDR1 is DFQATT, CDR2 SNEGSKA, per germline (reference sequence). The CDR3 extends over 10 amino acids. CDR3 protein: CSASSTEAFF. The CDR3 DNA reads as TGCAGTGCTAGCAGCACTGAAGCTTTCTTT.

The chain employs TRBV27 and TRBJ2-3, with D perhaps being TRBD1 or TRBD2 (7 bases each). The germline CDR1 and CDR2 sequences are MNHEY and SMNVEV (reference sequence). The CDR3 is made up of 13 amino acids. The germline V and J ends were trimmed by 10 bases and 3 bases, with 14 bases remaining between them. DNA of the CDR3: TGTGCCACCAGGGGGGGTCCGACAGATACGCAGTATTTT. Translating it yields CATRGGPTDTQYF.

V is TRBV5-4 and J is TRBJ1-2, with D hard to call. The CDR3 covers 14 residues. Trimming took 5 bases from V and 2 from J, leaving 13 bases between them. Germline V gene data show CDR1 as SGHNT and CDR2 as YYREEE (reference sequence). The CDR3: CASSFGAENYGYTF. The CDR3 region has the DNA TGTGCCAGCAGTTTCGGTGCGGAGAACTATGGCTACACCTTC.

The chain links TRBV6-5 to TRBJ1-4; D is perhaps TRBD1 (6 bases). The length of the CDR3 is 15 residues. The V end was cut by 3 bases, the J end by 4 bases, with 12 bases between. CDR1 and CDR2 from the germline V gene are MNHEY and SVGAGI. In DNA form, the CDR3 reads TGTGCCAGCAGTTATCGGGGGGCCGGTAATGAAAAACTGTTTTTT. It translates to CASSYRGAGNEKLFF.

The chain combines TRBV28 with TRBJ1-1; unclear D gene. Trimming shortened V by 1 base and J by 6 bases, and 9 bases separated the two germline ends. The CDR3 runs to 13 residues. Per the germline V gene, CDR1 is MDHEN and CDR2 is SYDVKM. This CDR3 reads CASSLSQVSEAFF. CDR3 nucleotides: TGTGCCAGCAGTTTATCGCAGGTCTCTGAAGCTTTCTTT.

The rearrangement uses TRBV7-2 and TRBJ2-7, with TRBD1 identical over 8 bases. The CDR3 consists of 15 residues. Germline V gene lookup returns CDR1 SGHTA and CDR2 FQGNSA. The V and J ends lost 6 bases and 7 bases, in that order; junction bases with no gene match: 14. The CDR3, as DNA: TGTGCCAGCAGGCCCGGATCCCAGGGGGCGCGTGAGCAGTACTTC. Its translation is CASRPGSQGAREQYF.

This rearrangement joins TRBV12-2 to TRBJ1-1. TRBV12-2 is flagged as a pseudogene. This CDR3 has 13 residues. For the CDR3, the DNA is TGTGCAAGTCGCTTAGGAGGCAACACTGAAGCTTTCTTT. This gives the protein CASRLGGNTEAFF.

V usage is TRBV28 and J usage is TRBJ1-4; tentatively, D is TRBD1 (5 bases). The CDR3 runs to 17 residues. Germline lookup yields CDR1 MDHEN and CDR2 SYDVKM. Trimming took 1 base from V and 1 from J, leaving 13 bases between them. In DNA form, the CDR3 reads TGTGCCAGCAGTTTATTTGGGGCTGGTCGAACTAATGAAAAACTGTTTTTT. It yields the protein CASSLFGAGRTNEKLFF.

This clone appeared a few times. This chain joins TRBV19 and TRBJ2-3; TRBD2 matches 11 bases. V lost 7 bases to trimming and J lost 9 bases; unmatched junction nucleotides: 3. In germline, CDR1 is LNHDA, CDR2 SQIVND (reference sequence). This CDR3 comprises 12 residues. CDR3 sequence (DNA): TGTGCCAGTAAGACTAGCGGGAAGACGCAGTATTTT. As protein: CASKTSGKTQYF.